Given below is one T cell receptor (beta chain) in context. The antigen remains unidentified. No culture or expansion preceded analysis of these blood cells. The CDR3 has 16 amino acids. With 4 bases clipped from V and 2 bases from J, the junction kept 8 bases outside the gene matches. CDR1 is SGHTA, CDR2 FQGNSA, per germline. Six replicates per PBMC sample, mostly from roughly 0.45 ug of genomic DNA. Sequencing was performed with immunoSEQ multiplex PCR; in TCRdb, only in-frame clones are kept and a portion is missing. The table lists some 66,000 clones, about four fifths of them singletons. The source of the sample is a study of neoadjuvant anti-PD-1 for oral cavity cancer. As for the study in general: Around day 43, patients without progression received a fourth nivolumab dose before surgery.

Study-level findings and limits: Higher pretreatment blood Treg/Th17 ratios correlated with higher pretreatment blood and lower post-treatment tumor TCRbeta clonality.

The rearrangement uses TRBV7-2 and TRBJ1-2; 9 nucleotides agree with TRBD1. This receptor was identified in a person aged 40 to 85 with oral cavity squamous cell carcinoma. The source was PBMCs, collected before nivolumab (anti-PD-1) treatment. CDR3 sequence: CASSSRVQGANYGYTF. The CDR3 DNA follows: TGTGCCAGCAGCTCAAGAGTACAGGGGGCCAACTATGGCTACACCTTC.